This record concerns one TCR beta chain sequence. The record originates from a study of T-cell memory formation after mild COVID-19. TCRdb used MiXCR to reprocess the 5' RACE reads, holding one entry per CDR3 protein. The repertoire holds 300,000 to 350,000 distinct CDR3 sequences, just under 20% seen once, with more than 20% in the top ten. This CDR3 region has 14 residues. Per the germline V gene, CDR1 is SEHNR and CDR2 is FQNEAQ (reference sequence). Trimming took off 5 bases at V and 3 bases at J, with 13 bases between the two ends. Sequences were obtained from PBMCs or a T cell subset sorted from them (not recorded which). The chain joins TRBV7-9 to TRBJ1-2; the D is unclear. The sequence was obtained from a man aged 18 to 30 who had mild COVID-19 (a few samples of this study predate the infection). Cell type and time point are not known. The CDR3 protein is CASSREPNDYGYTF. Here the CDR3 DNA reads TGTGCCAGCAGCCGAGAACCAAACGACTATGGCTACACCTTC.